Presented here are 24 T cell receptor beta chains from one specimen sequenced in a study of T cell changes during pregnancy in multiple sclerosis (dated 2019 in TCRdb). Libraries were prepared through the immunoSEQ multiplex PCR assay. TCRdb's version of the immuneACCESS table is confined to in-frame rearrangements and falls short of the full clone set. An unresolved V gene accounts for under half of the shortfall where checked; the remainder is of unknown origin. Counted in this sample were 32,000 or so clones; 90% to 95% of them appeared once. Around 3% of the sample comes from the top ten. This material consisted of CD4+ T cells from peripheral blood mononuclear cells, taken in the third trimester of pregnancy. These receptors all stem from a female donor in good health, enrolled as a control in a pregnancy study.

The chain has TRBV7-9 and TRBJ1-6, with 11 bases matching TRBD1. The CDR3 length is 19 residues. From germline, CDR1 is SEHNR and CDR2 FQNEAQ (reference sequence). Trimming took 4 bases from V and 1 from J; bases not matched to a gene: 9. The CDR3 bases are TGTGCCAGCAGCTCCAGACCGGACAGGGGGCAATCCTATAATTCACCCCTCCACTTT. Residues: CASSSRPDRGQSYNSPLHF.

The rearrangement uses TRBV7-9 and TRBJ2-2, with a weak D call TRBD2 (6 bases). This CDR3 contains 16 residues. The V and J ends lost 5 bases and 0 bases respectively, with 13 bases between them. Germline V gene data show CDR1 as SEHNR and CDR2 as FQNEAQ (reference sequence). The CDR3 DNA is TGTGCCAGCAGCCTAGGCCGGGACTCGAACACCGGGGAGCTGTTTTTT. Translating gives CASSLGRDSNTGELFF. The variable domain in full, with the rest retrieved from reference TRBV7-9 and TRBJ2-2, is DTGVSQNPRHKITKRGQNVTFRCDPISEHNRLYWYRQTLGQGPEFLTYFQNEAQLEKSRLLSDRFSAERPKGSFSTLEIQRTEQGDSAMYLCASSLGRDSNTGELFFGEGSRLTVL.

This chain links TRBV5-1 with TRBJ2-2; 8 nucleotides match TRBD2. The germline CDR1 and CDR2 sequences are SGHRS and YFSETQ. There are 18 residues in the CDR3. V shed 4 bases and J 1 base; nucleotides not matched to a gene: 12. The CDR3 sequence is CASSNTPLAGLNTGELFF. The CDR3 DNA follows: TGCGCCAGCAGCAATACTCCTTTAGCGGGACTGAACACCGGGGAGCTGTTTTTT. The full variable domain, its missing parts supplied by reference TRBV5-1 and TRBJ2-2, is KAGVTQTPRYLIKTRGQQVTLSCSPISGHRSVSWYQQTPGQGLQFLFEYFSETQRNKGNFPGRFSGRQFSNSRSEMNVSTLELGDSALYLCASSNTPLAGLNTGELFFGEGSRLTVL.

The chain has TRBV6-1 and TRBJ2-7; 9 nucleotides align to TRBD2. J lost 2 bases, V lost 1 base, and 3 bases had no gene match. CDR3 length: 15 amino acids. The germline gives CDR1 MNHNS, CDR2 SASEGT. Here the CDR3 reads CASSEGGGGAYEQYF. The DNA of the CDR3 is TGTGCCAGCAGTGAAGGGGGCGGGGGGGCCTACGAGCAGTACTTC.

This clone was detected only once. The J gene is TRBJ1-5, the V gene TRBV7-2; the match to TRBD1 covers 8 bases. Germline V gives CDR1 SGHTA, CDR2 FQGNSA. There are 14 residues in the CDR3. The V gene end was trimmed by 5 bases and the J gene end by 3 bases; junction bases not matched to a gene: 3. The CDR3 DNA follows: TGTGCCAGCAGCCCGGACAGGGACAATCAGCCCCAGCATTTT. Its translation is CASSPDRDNQPQHF.

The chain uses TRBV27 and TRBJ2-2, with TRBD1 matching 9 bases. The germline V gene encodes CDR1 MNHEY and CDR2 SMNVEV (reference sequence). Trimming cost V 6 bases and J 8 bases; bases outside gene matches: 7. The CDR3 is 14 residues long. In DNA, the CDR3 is TGTGCCAGCAGCCCTGGGACAGGGTGGGGGGAGCTGTTTTTT. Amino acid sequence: CASSPGTGWGELFF.

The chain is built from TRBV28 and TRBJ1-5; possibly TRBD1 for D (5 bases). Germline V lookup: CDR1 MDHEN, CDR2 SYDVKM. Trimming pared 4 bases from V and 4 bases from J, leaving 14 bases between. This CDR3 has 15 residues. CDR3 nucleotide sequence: TGTGCCAGCAGTTACCGGGCAGGGCGGAATCAGCCCCAGCATTTT. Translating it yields CASSYRAGRNQPQHF.

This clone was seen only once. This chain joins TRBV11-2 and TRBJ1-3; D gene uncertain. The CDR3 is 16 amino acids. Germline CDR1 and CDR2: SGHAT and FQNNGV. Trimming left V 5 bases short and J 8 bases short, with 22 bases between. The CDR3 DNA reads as TGTGCCAGCAGCGGCTTCCTCGGGAATTACGGGGACACCATATATTTT. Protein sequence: CASSGFLGNYGDTIYF.

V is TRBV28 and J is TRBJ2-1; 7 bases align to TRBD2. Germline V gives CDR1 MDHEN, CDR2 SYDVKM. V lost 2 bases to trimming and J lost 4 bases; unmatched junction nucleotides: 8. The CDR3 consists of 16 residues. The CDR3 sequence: CASSLLGASGYNEQFF. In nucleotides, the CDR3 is TGTGCCAGCAGTTTACTAGGGGCTAGCGGATACAATGAGCAGTTCTTC.

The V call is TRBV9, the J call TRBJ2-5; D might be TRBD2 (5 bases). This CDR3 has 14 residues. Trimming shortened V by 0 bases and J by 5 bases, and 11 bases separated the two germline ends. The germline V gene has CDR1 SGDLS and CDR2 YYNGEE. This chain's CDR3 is CASSVEVGGETQYF. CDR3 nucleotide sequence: TGTGCCAGCAGCGTAGAGGTCGGCGGGGAGACCCAGTACTTC. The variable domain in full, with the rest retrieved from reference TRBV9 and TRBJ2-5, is DSGVTQTPKHLITATGQRVTLRCSPRSGDLSVYWYQQSLDQGLQFLIQYYNGEERAKGNILERFSAQQFPDLHSELNLSSLELGDSALYFCASSVEVGGETQYFGPGTRLLVL.

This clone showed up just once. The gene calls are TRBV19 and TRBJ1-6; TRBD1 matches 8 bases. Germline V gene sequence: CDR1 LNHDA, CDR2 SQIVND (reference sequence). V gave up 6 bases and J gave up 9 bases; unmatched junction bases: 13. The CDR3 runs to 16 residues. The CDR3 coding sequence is TGTGCCAGTAGCCCCACAGGGGGAGCCCGCTCTTCACCCCTCCACTTT. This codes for CASSPTGGARSSPLHF.

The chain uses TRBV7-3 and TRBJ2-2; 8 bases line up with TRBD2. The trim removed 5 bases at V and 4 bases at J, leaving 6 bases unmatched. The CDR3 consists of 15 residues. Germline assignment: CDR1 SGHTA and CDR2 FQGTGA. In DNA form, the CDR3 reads TGTGCCAGCAGCCGCACTAGCGGCCCCACCGGGGAGCTGTTTTTT. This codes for CASSRTSGPTGELFF.

The CDR3: CASSLGTTVQETQYF. CDR3 sequence (DNA): TGTGCCAGCAGCCTGGGGACTACAGTCCAAGAGACCCAGTACTTC. The rearrangement joins TRBV28 to TRBJ2-5, with TRBD2 matching 7 bases. This CDR3 region has 15 residues. The V gene's germline CDR1 is MDHEN and CDR2 SYDVKM. Trimming at V came to 6 bases and at J to 1 base, leaving 8 bases not matched to a gene.

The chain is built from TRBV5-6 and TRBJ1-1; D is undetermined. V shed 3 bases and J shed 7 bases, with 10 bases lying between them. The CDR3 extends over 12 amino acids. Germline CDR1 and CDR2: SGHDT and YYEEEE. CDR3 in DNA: TGTGCCAGCAGCTCACTCGGGGTTGAAGCTTTCTTT. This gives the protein CASSSLGVEAFF.

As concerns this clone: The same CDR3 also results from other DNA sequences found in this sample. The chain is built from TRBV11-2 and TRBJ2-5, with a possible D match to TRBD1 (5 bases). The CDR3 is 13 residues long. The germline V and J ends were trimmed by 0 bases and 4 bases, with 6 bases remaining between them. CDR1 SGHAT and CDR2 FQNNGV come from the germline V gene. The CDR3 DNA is TGTGCCAGCAGCTTAGATAGGGGAGAGACCCAGTACTTC. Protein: CASSLDRGETQYF.

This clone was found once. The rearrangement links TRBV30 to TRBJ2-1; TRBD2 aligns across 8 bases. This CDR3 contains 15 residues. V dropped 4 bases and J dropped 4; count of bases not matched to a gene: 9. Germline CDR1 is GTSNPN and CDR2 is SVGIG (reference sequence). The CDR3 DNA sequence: TGTGCCTGGACCGTGGGTACTAGCGGTTACAATGAGCAGTTCTTC. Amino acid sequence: CAWTVGTSGYNEQFF.

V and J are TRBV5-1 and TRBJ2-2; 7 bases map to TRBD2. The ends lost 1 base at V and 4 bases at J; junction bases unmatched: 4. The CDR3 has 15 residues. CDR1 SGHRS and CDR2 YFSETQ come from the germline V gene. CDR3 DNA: TGCGCCAGCAGCTTGACGGCTAGCGGCACCGGGGAGCTGTTTTTT. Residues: CASSLTASGTGELFF. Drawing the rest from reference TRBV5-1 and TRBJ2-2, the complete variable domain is KAGVTQTPRYLIKTRGQQVTLSCSPISGHRSVSWYQQTPGQGLQFLFEYFSETQRNKGNFPGRFSGRQFSNSRSEMNVSTLELGDSALYLCASSLTASGTGELFFGEGSRLTVL.

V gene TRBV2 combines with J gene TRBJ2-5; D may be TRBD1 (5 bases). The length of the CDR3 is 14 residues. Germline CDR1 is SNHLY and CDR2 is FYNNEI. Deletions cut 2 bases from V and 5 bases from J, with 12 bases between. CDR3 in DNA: TGTGCCAGCAGTGAAAGGATGGGGCTGGAGACCCAGTACTTC. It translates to CASSERMGLETQYF.

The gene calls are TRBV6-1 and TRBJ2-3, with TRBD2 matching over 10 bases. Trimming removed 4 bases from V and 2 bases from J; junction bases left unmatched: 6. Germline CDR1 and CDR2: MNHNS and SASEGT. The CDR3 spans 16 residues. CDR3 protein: CASSGRTSGLTDTQYF. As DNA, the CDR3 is TGTGCCAGCAGTGGCAGGACTAGCGGACTCACAGATACGCAGTATTTT.

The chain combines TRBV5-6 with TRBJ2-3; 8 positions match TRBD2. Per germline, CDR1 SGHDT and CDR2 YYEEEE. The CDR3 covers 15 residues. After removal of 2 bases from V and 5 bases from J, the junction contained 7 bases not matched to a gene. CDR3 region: CASSFAGGQVDTQYF. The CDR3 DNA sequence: TGTGCCAGCAGCTTCGCGGGGGGCCAGGTAGATACGCAGTATTTT.

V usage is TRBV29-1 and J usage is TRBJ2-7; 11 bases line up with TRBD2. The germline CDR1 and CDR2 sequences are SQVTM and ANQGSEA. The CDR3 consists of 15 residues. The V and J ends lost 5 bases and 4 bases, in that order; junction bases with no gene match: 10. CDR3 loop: CSVLKLAGVSYEQYF. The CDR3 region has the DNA TGCAGCGTTCTGAAACTAGCGGGAGTATCATACGAGCAGTACTTC.

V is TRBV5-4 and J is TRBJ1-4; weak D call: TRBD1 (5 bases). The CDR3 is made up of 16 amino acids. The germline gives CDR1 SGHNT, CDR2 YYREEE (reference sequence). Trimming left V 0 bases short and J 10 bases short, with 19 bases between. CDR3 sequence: CASSLVGAGYVRKLFF. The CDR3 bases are TGTGCCAGCAGCTTGGTAGGGGCAGGGTATGTCAGAAAACTGTTTTTT.

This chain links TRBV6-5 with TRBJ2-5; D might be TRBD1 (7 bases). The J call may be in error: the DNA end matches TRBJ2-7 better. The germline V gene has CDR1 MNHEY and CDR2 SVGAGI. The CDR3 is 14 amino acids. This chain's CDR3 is CASSSQGGSYEQYF. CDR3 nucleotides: TGTGCCAGCAGTTCCCAGGGGGGCTCCTACGAGCAGTACTTC.

DNA for the CDR3: TGCGCCAGCAGCCCCCAACCGGGAGCAGATACGCAGTATTTT. This translates into CASSPQPGADTQYF. The chain combines TRBV4-1 with TRBJ2-3, with D possibly being TRBD2 (6 bases). V was clipped by 4 bases and J by 4 bases, with 12 bases between them. In germline, CDR1 is MGHRA, CDR2 YSYEKL. The CDR3 runs to 14 residues.